Detailed here is one TCR beta chain. During active infection, Seattle patients enrolled and were then monitored through disease. Original data processing: Amplified reference gene primers provided the basis for estimating nucleated cell counts. TCRdb's copy holds only in-frame clones and misses some; the assay was immunoSEQ multiplex PCR. The D gene and trimming were derived from the DNA, and the V and J assignments and clone size from that table. The table records about 440,000 clones, 88% of them present only once. This entry is derived from a study of blood T cell repertoires in COVID-19. Study as a whole: T cells, B-cell-depleted T cells, or PBMCs supplied cDNA or gDNA.

The germline V gene has CDR1 MNHEY and CDR2 SVGAGI. Trimming at V came to 7 bases and at J to 8 bases, leaving 10 bases not matched to a gene. The CDR3 extends over 13 amino acids. This clonotype was obtained from a woman in her forties or fifties with COVID-19, enrolled during active disease. J is TRBJ1-1 and V is TRBV6-5, with 7 positions matching TRBD1. Source material: peripheral blood. The CDR3 DNA reads TGTGCCAGCACCCGGGACAGTGTAAAAGAAGCTTTCTTT. Amino acids: CASTRDSVKEAFF.